A single sample is the source of the 8 T cell receptor beta chains below, sequenced in a study of blood T cell repertoires in COVID-19. The protocol was immunoSEQ multiplex PCR, while the TCRdb copy is restricted to in-frame clones and leaves out a portion. The sample shows approximately 160,000 clones, about 90% of them seen only once. What was sequenced was PBMCs or T cells enriched from blood (not recorded which). The receptors come from a woman in her 50s who had recovered from COVID-19.

The rearrangement links TRBV3-1 (or the pseudogene TRBV3-2) to TRBJ1-1; 7 nucleotides line up with TRBD1. The J segment lost 0 bases and the V segment lost 7 bases, leaving 8 bases of the junction unmatched. Germline CDR1 is LGHDT and CDR2 is YNNKEL (reference sequence). This CDR3 region has 15 residues. The CDR3 protein is CASNHAGTVNTEAFF. The CDR3 DNA sequence: TGTGCCAGCAACCACGCAGGGACAGTGAACACTGAAGCTTTCTTT.

The V gene is TRBV28, the J gene TRBJ1-4; a possible D gene is TRBD1 (6 bases). Germline V gene sequence: CDR1 MDHEN, CDR2 SYDVKM. The length of the CDR3 is 15 residues. The V gene lost 5 bases and the J gene lost 5 bases, with 15 bases spanning the gap. The chain's CDR3 is CASSTSGTRNEKLFF. The DNA for the CDR3 is TGTGCCAGCAGTACCTCCGGGACACGAAATGAAAAACTGTTTTTT.

The V gene is TRBV4-1, the J gene TRBJ2-1, with 7 positions matching TRBD2. The V and J ends lost 1 base and 8 bases, in that order; junction bases with no gene match: 17. The CDR3 totals 18 residues. Germline V lookup: CDR1 MGHRA, CDR2 YSYEKL. CDR3 DNA sequence: TGCGCCAGCAGCCAAGGCGGCGGGTTTGGCGGGAGCTCTGATGAGCAGTTCTTC. Protein product: CASSQGGGFGGSSDEQFF.

V and J are TRBV24-1 and TRBJ2-1, with TRBD2 identical over 9 bases. Trimming cost V 2 bases and J 6 bases; bases outside gene matches: 7. The CDR3 has 16 amino acids. Germline V gene lookup returns CDR1 KGHDR and CDR2 SFDVKD. In DNA, the CDR3 is TGTGCCACCAGTGATTCCTGGGTGACTAGCGGCAATGAGCAGTTCTTC. Translating gives CATSDSWVTSGNEQFF.

The rearrangement uses TRBV18 and TRBJ2-3; possibly TRBD2 for D (5 bases). CDR1 is KGHSH, CDR2 LQKENI, per germline. The CDR3 is made up of 15 amino acids. Trimming shortened V by 3 bases and J by 0 bases, and 10 bases separated the two germline ends. For the CDR3, the DNA is TGTGCCAGCTCACCGGACTTAACTAGCACAGATACGCAGTATTTT. Amino acids: CASSPDLTSTDTQYF.

The sample holds one count of this clone. V is TRBV7-9 and J is TRBJ2-7; D is uncertain. Deletions cut 1 base from V and 6 bases from J, with 13 bases between. Germline values: CDR1 SEHNR, CDR2 FQNEAQ (reference sequence). The length of the CDR3 is 14 residues. CDR3 DNA sequence: TGTGCCAGCAGCTTAGACGGTAGTACGGGCGAGCAGTACTTC. This translates into CASSLDGSTGEQYF.

The chain uses TRBV2 and TRBJ2-2; 11 bases match TRBD1. Germline-derived CDR1 and CDR2 are SNHLY and FYNNEI. J was trimmed by 5 bases and V by 6 bases; bases with no gene match: 5. The CDR3 is 15 amino acids. This CDR3 is CASRWDRGETGELFF. For the CDR3, the DNA is TGTGCCAGCAGGTGGGACAGGGGGGAAACCGGGGAGCTGTTTTTT.

This chain connects TRBV11-3 to TRBJ2-1, with no clear D. V lost 5 bases, J lost 0 bases, and 11 bases lay in between. The CDR3 has 15 amino acids. Germline V gives CDR1 SGHNT, CDR2 YENEEA. In nucleotides, the CDR3 is TGTGCCAGCAGCAAGGAGCACCGCTCCTACAATGAGCAGTTCTTC. The encoded protein is CASSKEHRSYNEQFF.